The clone carrying this T cell receptor (beta chain) was seen ten or more times. Antigen: not known. The data derive from a study of spatial heterogeneity in lung cancer. Turning to the study itself: Detection consistently captured more beta-chain sequences than alpha-chain sequences. General study results and limits: Blood showed ubiquitous tumor TCRs more often at resection than at routine follow-up.

Time point meaning: sample taken at primary tumor resection. Whole RNA obtained from tumor, nontumor lung or frozen PBMC underwent sequencing without sorting. The donors were 55 to 80 patients with non-small cell lung cancer that was early-stage and untreated. Germline loops: CDR1 LNHDA, CDR2 SQIVND (reference sequence). V lost 8 bases and J lost 7, with 17 bases in between. The CDR3 loop spans 14 amino acids. TCR cDNA molecules were tagged individually, and each one carried a unique molecular identifier. MiXCR was run by TCRdb on the 5' RACE reads, yielding one entry per CDR3 protein. The profile shows 23,000 or so distinct CDR3 sequences, less than 5.5% of them singletons.

The sequences come from PBMCs, collected at surgery. This chain links TRBV19 with TRBJ2-2; D possibly matches TRBD1 or TRBD2 (5 bases each). The TCR was taken from a male donor with early-stage non-small cell lung cancer. The CDR3: CASARDRNGGELFF. The CDR3 bases are TGTGCCAGTGCCAGGGACCGCAACGGCGGGGAGCTGTTTTTT. Drawing the rest from reference TRBV19 and TRBJ2-2, the complete variable domain is DGGITQSPKYLFRKEGQNVTLSCEQNLNHDAMYWYRQDPGQGLRLIYYSQIVNDFQKGDIAEGYSVSREKKESFPLTVTSAQKNPTAFYLCASARDRNGGELFFGEGSRLTVL.